This entry concerns a single T cell receptor beta chain. The data belong to a study of blood T cell repertoires in COVID-19. The method was immunoSEQ multiplex PCR; TCRdb's version includes in-frame clones alone and lacks a portion of them. The table has fewer than 200,000 clones, over 65% seen once. This CDR3 contains 15 residues. Per germline, CDR1 LGHNA and CDR2 YSLEER. Unmatched junction bases numbered 4, after V lost 0 bases and J lost 2 bases. This receptor was identified in a man between 60 and 70 years old with acute or convalescent COVID-19. Sequencing input: peripheral blood. The J gene is TRBJ2-7, the V gene TRBV4-3, with 7 bases matching TRBD1. As DNA, the CDR3 is TGCGCCAGCAGCCAAGATGTCCAGGGGGCCTACGAGCAGTACTTC. Its translation: CASSQDVQGAYEQYF.